These 3 T cell receptor beta chains share one sample of origin, sequenced in a study of blood T cells in healthy people across ages. With a J-beta primer mix and a sample-barcoded 5' primer, a second PCR ran roughly 7 to 11 cycles. One entry per CDR3 protein, called by TCRdb with MiXCR from the 5' RACE reads. The table records fewer than 800,000 distinct CDR3 sequences, 20% to 25% of them present only once. Separately, the same data were catalogued under a study of T cells of mothers and their children.

Sequencing was performed on blood. The receptors stem from a boy aged 5-17 years in good health.

The chain is built from TRBV20-1 and TRBJ2-1; 8 bases agree with TRBD2. Trimming removed 0 bases from V and 4 bases from J; junction bases left unmatched: 5. The CDR3 contains 15 residues. Germline loops: CDR1 DFQATT, CDR2 SNEGSKA (reference sequence). In nucleotides, the CDR3 is TGCAGTGCTAGAGACCCGGGAGGGTTGTACAATGAGCAGTTCTTC. Its protein is CSARDPGGLYNEQFF.

This clonotype was seen only a few times. The chain couples TRBV11-1 to TRBJ1-2, with D possibly matching TRBD1 (5 bases). This CDR3 spans 13 amino acids. V lost 8 bases, J lost 1 base, and 11 bases lay in between. Germline CDR1 SGHAT, CDR2 FQDESV (reference sequence). The CDR3 spells CASGTGYNYGYTF. The CDR3, as DNA: TGTGCCAGCGGAACAGGTTATAACTATGGCTACACCTTC.

This clonotype turned up a few times. DNA of the CDR3: TGTGCCAGCAGTCCAGCCGGGACAGGGACCTACGAGCAGTACTTC. It specifies CASSPAGTGTYEQYF. The chain combines TRBV28 with TRBJ2-7; 9 bases are a match to TRBD1. This CDR3 is 15 amino acids long. Trimming took 5 bases from V and 2 from J; bases not matched to a gene: 7. Germline CDR1 MDHEN, CDR2 SYDVKM.